This TCR beta chain was identified during a study of shared clonotypes between healthy human individuals. Notes on the study in general: How much donors shared clonotypes was expected to be affected by sequencing depth.

All donors qualified as healthy HIV-negative adults and had experienced no recent acute infections or vaccinations. About this clone: Its specificity is not known.

Only in-frame clones appear in the TCRdb table, and some are missing; sequencing was by immunoSEQ multiplex PCR. The table lists 1.4 million to 1.5 million clones, around 97% of them singletons. The V gene end was trimmed by 3 bases and the J gene end by 11 bases; junction bases not matched to a gene: 12. The CDR3 is made up of 15 amino acids. Germline V gene sequence: CDR1 KGHSH, CDR2 LQKENI. The V gene is TRBV18, the J gene TRBJ2-3; 9 bases align to TRBD1. The sample comprised naive CD4+ T cells sorted from blood. Described subset: CD45RA+ positively selected. The source is a man in his thirties or forties in good health. DNA of the CDR3: TGTGCCAGCTCACCGGACTCGGGACAGGGCAGGTGGCAGTATTTT. This encodes CASSPDSGQGRWQYF.